The entry below gives a single T cell receptor beta chain sequence along with its context. Its specificity is unknown. This entry belongs to a study of response to subunit inactivated influenza vaccine. Overall study results and limits: Each seasonal influenza vaccination recruits few new T cells, the authors suggested.

The J segment lost 4 bases and the V segment lost 0 bases, leaving 3 bases of the junction unmatched. The CDR3 is made up of 15 amino acids. Per germline, CDR1 GTSNPN and CDR2 SVGIG (reference sequence). TCRdb re-analysed the RT-PCR reads in MiXCR, keeping a single row per CDR3 protein. Of under 200,000 distinct CDR3 sequences listed, approximately 12% are singletons. The same sample was also used in a study of T cells expressing NK-cell markers. This second report adds: The authors made TCR beta cDNA libraries by 5'RACE template switching. This switching added a universal primer site and UMIs. The eight sequenced donors comprised seven who were HCMV-seropositive and one who was seronegative. Dominant NKG2C+ clonotypes made up roughly 1.0-7.5% of CD8+ T cells in over five donors.

V gene TRBV30 combines with J gene TRBJ2-7; 13 nucleotides match TRBD2. The clonotype was recovered from a man aged 50 to 60 who received an inactivated influenza vaccine. The source was CD8+ T cells sorted from PBMCs, collected approximately 12 days after vaccination. The CDR3 DNA reads TGTGCCTGGAGTGTAGGGACTAGCGGGGTTTACGAGCAGTACTTC. This sequence encodes CAWSVGTSGVYEQYF.